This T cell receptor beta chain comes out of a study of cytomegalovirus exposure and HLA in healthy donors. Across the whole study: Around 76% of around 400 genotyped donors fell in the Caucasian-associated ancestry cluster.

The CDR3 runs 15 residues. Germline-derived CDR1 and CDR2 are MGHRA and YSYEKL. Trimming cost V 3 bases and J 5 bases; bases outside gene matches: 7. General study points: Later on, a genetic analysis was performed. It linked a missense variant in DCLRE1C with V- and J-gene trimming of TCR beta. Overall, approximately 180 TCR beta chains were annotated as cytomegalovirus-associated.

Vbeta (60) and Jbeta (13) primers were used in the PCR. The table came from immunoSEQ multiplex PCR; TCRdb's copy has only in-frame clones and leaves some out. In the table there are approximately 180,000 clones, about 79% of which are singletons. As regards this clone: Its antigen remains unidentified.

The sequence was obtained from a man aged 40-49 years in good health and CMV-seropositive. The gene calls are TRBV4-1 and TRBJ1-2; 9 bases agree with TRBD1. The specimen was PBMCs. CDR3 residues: CASSHPDRGGYGYTF. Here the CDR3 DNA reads TGCGCCAGCAGCCATCCGGACAGGGGCGGATATGGCTACACCTTC.